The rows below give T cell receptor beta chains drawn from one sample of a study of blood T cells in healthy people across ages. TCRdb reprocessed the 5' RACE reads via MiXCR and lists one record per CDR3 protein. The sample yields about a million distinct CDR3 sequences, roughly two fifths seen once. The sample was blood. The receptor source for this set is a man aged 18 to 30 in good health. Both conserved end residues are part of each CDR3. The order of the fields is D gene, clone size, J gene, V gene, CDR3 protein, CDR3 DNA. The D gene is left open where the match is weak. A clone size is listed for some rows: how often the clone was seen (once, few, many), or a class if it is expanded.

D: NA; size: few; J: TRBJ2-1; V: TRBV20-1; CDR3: CSARDPGAGEQFF; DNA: TGCAGTGCTAGAGACCCTGGGGCCGGTGAGCAGTTCTTC
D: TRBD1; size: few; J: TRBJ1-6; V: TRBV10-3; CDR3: CAIRTGVDSPLHF; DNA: TGTGCCATTAGGACAGGTGTAGACTCACCCCTCCACTTT
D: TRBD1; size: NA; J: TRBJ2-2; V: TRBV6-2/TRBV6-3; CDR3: CASSPTGKNTGELFF; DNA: TGTGCCAGCAGTCCGACAGGGAAAAACACCGGGGAGCTGTTTTTT
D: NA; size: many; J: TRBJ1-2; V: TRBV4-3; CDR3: CASSQVRGETYGYTF; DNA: TGCGCCAGCAGCCAAGTGAGGGGAGAGACCTATGGCTACACCTTC
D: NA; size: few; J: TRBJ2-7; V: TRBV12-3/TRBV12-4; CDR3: CASSFFYWQRARGATYEQYF; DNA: TGTGCCAGCAGTTTTTTTTATTGGCAGCGTGCCAGGGGCGCAACCTACGAGCAGTACTTC
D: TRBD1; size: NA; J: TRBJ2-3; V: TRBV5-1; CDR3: CASSSTTGGADTQYF; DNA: TGCGCCAGCAGCTCGACGACAGGGGGCGCAGATACGCAGTATTTT
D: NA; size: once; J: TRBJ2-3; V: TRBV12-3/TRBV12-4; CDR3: CASSLLLGADVQYF; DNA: TGTGCCAGCAGTTTGTTATTAGGCGCAGATGTGCAGTATTTC
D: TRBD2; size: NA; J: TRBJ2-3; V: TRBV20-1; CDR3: CSASGVAGGSDTQYF; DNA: TGCAGTGCTAGTGGGGTAGCGGGGGGTTCAGATACGCAGTATTTT
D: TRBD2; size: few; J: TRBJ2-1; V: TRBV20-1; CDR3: CSAISPLAGGSDEQFF; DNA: TGCAGTGCCATCTCCCCACTAGCGGGGGGTTCGGATGAGCAGTTCTTC
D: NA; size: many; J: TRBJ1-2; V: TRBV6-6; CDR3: CASSYLSTYGYTF; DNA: TGTGCCAGCAGTTACTTGAGCACCTATGGCTACACCTTC
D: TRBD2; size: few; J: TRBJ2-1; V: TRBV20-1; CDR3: CSARDRAGGSNEQFF; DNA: TGCAGTGCTAGAGATCGAGCGGGGGGTAGCAATGAGCAGTTCTTC
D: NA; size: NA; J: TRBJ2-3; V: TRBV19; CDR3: CASRDRLRVDTQYF; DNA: TGTGCCAGTAGGGACCGCCTCCGGGTAGATACGCAGTATTTT
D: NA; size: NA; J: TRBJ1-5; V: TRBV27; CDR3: CASSLVDGGQPRHF; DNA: TGTGCCAGCAGTTTAGTGGATGGAGGTCAGCCCCGGCATTTT
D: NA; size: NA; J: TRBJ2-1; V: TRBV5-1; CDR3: CASSLTGQSNEQFF; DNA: TGCGCCAGCAGCTTGACCGGACAGTCCAATGAGCAGTTCTTC
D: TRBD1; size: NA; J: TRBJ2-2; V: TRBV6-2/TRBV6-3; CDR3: CASIGQGTGELFF; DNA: TGTGCCAGCATAGGACAGGGCACCGGGGAGCTGTTTTTT
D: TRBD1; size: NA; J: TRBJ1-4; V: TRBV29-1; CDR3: CSAKTGGEGKLFF; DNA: TGCAGCGCTAAGACAGGGGGCGAAGGAAAACTGTTTTTT
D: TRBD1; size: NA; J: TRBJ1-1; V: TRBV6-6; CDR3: CASSTDRGLVGTEAFF; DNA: TGTGCCAGCAGCACGGACAGGGGGCTCGTGGGGACTGAAGCTTTCTTT
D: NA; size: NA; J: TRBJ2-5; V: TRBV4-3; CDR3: CASSEPGTPGNEQYF; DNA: TGCGCCAGCAGCGAGCCCGGGACCCCTGGGAATGAGCAGTACTTC
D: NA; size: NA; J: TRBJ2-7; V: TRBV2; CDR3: CASSEVYVNEQYF; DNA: TGTGCCAGCAGTGAGGTTTACGTCAATGAGCAGTACTTC
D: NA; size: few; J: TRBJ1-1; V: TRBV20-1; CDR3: CSVRVSSGSTEAFF; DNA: TGCAGCGTGAGAGTTAGCAGCGGGAGCACTGAAGCTTTCTTT
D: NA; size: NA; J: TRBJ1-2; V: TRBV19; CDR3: CASSIGGLYGYTF; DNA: TGTGCCAGTAGTATTGGGGGGTTATATGGCTACACCTTC
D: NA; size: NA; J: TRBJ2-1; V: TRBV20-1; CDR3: CSARETGQKNEQFF; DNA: TGCAGTGCTAGAGAAACGGGACAAAAAAATGAGCAGTTCTTC
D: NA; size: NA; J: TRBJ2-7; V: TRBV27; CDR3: CASSFSGASVYEQYF; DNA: TGTGCCAGCAGTTTTTCTGGGGCTTCGGTCTACGAGCAGTACTTC
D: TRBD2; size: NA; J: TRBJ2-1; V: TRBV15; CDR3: CATSRDGGGSYNEQFF; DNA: TGTGCCACCAGCAGAGACGGGGGGGGCTCCTACAATGAGCAGTTCTTC
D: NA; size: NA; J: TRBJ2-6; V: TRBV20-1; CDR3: CSAYVSSGANVLTF; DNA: TGCAGTGCTTACGTTAGCTCTGGAGCCAACGTCCTGACTTTC
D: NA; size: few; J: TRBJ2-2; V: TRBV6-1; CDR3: CASSAYRERELFF; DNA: TGTGCCAGCAGTGCGTACAGGGAACGCGAGCTGTTTTTT
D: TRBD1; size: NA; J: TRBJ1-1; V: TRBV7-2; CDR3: CASSATGTGLEAFF; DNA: TGTGCCAGCAGCGCAACCGGGACAGGACTTGAAGCTTTCTTT
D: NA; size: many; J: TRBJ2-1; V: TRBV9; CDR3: CASSVRGGSYNEQFF; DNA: TGTGCCAGCAGCGTAAGGGGGGGGAGCTACAATGAGCAGTTCTTC
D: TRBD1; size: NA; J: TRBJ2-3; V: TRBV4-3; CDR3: CASSLFVRDSPTGTQYF; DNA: TGCGCCAGCAGCCTTTTTGTACGGGACAGTCCCACAGGTACGCAGTATTTT
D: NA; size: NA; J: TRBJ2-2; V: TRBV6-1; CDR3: CASSEVIPGGELFF; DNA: TGTGCCAGCAGTGAAGTGATCCCAGGCGGGGAGCTGTTTTTT
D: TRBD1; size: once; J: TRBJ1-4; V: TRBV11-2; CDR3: CASSCWDRRIIATNEKLFF; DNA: TGTGCCAGCAGCTGTTGGGACAGGCGTATTATTGCAACTAATGAAAAACTGTTTTTT
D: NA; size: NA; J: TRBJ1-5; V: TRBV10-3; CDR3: CASSESVQPQHF; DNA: TGTGCCAGCAGTGAGTCAGTTCAGCCCCAGCATTTT
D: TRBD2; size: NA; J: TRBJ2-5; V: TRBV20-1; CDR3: CSARARTSSETQYF; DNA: TGCAGTGCTAGAGCCCGGACTAGTTCGGAGACCCAGTACTTC
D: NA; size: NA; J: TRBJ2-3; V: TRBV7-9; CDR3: CASRYTIGDTQYF; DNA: TGTGCCAGCAGATACACGATAGGGGATACGCAGTATTTT
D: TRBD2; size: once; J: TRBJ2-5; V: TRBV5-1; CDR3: CASSPLGLAGRGTQETQYF; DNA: TGCGCCAGCAGCCCGTTAGGCCTAGCGGGCCGAGGGACCCAAGAGACCCAGTACTTC
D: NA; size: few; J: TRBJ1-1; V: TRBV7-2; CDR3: CASSSVTGLTDTEAFF; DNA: TGTGCCAGCAGCTCCGTTACAGGGTTAACGGACACTGAAGCTTTCTTT
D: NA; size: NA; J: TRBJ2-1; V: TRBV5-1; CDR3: CASSLIAVNGKETQFF; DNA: TGCGCCAGCAGCTTGATTGCGGTAAATGGGAAAGAGACCCAGTTCTTC
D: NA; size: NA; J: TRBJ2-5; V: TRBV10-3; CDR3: CAISEVGVAETQYF; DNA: TGTGCCATCAGTGAGGTGGGGGTAGCAGAGACCCAGTACTTC
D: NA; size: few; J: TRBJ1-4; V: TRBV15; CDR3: CATSRSLGSEKLFF; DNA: TGTGCCACCAGCAGGTCGCTGGGGAGTGAAAAACTGTTTTTT
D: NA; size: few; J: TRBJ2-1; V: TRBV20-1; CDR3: CSARGGRPQGDEQFF; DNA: TGCAGTGCTAGAGGGGGTAGGCCCCAAGGCGATGAGCAGTTCTTC
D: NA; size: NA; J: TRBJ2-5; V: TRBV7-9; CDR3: CASSLTRTKETQYF; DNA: TGTGCCAGCAGCTTAACACGGACAAAAGAGACCCAGTACTTC
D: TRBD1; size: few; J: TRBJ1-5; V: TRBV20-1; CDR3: CSARWGQSTQPQHF; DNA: TGCAGTGCTAGATGGGGACAGTCGACTCAGCCCCAGCATTTT
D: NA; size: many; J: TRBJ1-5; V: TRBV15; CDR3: CATSRDRWNQPQHF; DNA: TGTGCCACCAGCAGAGATAGGTGGAATCAGCCCCAGCATTTT
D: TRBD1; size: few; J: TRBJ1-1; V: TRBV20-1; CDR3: CSARDQGVGTEAFF; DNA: TGCAGTGCTAGAGATCAGGGGGTAGGAACTGAAGCTTTCTTT
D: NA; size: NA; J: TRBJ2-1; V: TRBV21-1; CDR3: CASSKGTGSECCYEQFF; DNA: TGTGCCAGCAGCAAAGGGACAGGGTCTGAGTGTTGCTACGAGCAGTTCTTC
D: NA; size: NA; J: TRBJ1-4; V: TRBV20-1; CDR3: CSARRAGVPRKLFF; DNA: TGCAGTGCTAGACGGGCCGGAGTCCCACGGAAACTGTTTTTT
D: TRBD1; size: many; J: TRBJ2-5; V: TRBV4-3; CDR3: CASSQGDRVTETQYF; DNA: TGCGCCAGCAGCCAAGGGGACAGGGTCACTGAGACCCAGTACTTC
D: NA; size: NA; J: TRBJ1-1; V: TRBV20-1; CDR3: CSARGVTTEAFF; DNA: TGCAGTGCTAGAGGGGTAACGACTGAAGCTTTCTTT
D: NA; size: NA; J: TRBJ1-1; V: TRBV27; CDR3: CASSIPGQNTEAFF; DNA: TGTGCCAGCAGCATTCCAGGACAGAACACTGAAGCTTTCTTT
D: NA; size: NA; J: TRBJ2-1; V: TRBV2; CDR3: CASSEGGAWGNEQFF; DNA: TGTGCCAGCAGTGAAGGAGGGGCGTGGGGCAATGAGCAGTTCTTC
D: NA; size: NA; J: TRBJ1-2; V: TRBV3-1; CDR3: CASSVNLQGGYGYTF; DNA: TGTGCCAGCAGCGTAAATCTTCAGGGCGGCTATGGCTACACCTTC
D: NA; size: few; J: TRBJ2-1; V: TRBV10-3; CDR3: CAISGSRNEQFF; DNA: TGTGCCATCAGCGGGAGCCGCAATGAGCAGTTCTTC
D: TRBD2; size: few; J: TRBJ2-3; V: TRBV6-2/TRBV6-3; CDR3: CASSLLWTSGGAKPSTDTQYF; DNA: TGTGCCAGCAGTCTATTATGGACTAGCGGGGGGGCTAAACCTAGCACAGATACGCAGTATTTT
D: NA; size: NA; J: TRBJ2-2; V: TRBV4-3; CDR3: CASSQDHRGTDTGELFF; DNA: TGCGCCAGCAGCCAAGATCACCGGGGTACGGACACCGGGGAGCTGTTTTTT
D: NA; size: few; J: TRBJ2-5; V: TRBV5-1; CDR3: CASSSGGQLQETQYF; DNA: TGCGCCAGCAGCTCGGGTGGACAGCTCCAAGAGACCCAGTACTTC